Listed below are T cell receptor beta chains from one sample, sequenced in a study of graft-versus-host responses after intestinal transplantation. Profiling relied on immunoSEQ multiplex PCR, and the TCRdb table lists in-frame clones only, not all of them. The sample consists of more than 70,000 clones, around 90% of them appearing once. No antigens are known for them. The specimen comprised unstimulated CD4+ T cells sorted from spleen or lymph node cells, sampled before intestinal transplant. These receptors originate from a human donor who received an intestinal transplant. The CDR3 runs from the conserved cysteine through the conserved F or W. Fields, in order: V gene, D gene, clone size, J gene, CDR3 length, CDR3 protein, CDR3 DNA. The D gene is left open where the match is weak. Expanded clones get a size class; other rows say once, few or many, or leave the size out.

V gene: TRBV7-9
D gene: NA
clone size: NA
J gene: TRBJ2-2
CDR3 length: 16
CDR3 protein: CASSIAAGPGGGELFF
CDR3 DNA: TGTGCCAGCAGCATCGCGGCAGGCCCTGGAGGCGGGGAGCTGTTTTTT

V gene: TRBV6-1
D gene: TRBD1
clone size: NA
J gene: TRBJ2-7
CDR3 length: 14
CDR3 protein: CASSDGTGADEQYF
CDR3 DNA: TGTGCCAGCAGTGACGGGACAGGGGCGGACGAGCAGTACTTC

V gene: TRBV7-2
D gene: NA
clone size: NA
J gene: TRBJ2-7
CDR3 length: 16
CDR3 protein: CASSLARGSLGYEQYF
CDR3 DNA: TGTGCCAGCAGCTTAGCGCGGGGCAGCCTAGGATACGAGCAGTACTTC

V gene: TRBV6-5
D gene: NA
clone size: NA
J gene: TRBJ2-1
CDR3 length: 16
CDR3 protein: CASSSPSGTGLNEQFF
CDR3 DNA: TGTGCCAGCAGTTCACCGAGCGGGACAGGACTCAATGAGCAGTTCTTC

V gene: TRBV13
D gene: TRBD1
clone size: NA
J gene: TRBJ2-7
CDR3 length: 16
CDR3 protein: CASTDFGRQGYSEQYF
CDR3 DNA: TGTGCCAGCACCGACTTCGGTAGACAGGGGTACAGCGAGCAGTACTTC

V gene: TRBV4-2
D gene: TRBD1
clone size: once
J gene: TRBJ2-2
CDR3 length: 16
CDR3 protein: CASSQGGQNVAGELFF
CDR3 DNA: TGTGCCAGCAGCCAAGGGGGACAGAACGTCGCCGGGGAGCTGTTTTTT

V gene: TRBV6-5
D gene: NA
clone size: once
J gene: TRBJ1-4
CDR3 length: 14
CDR3 protein: CASSRAGGDEKLFF
CDR3 DNA: TGTGCCAGCAGTCGCGCGGGTGGAGATGAAAAACTGTTTTTT

V gene: TRBV5-1
D gene: TRBD2
clone size: few
J gene: TRBJ2-3
CDR3 length: 16
CDR3 protein: CASSFSLAGGTDTQYF
CDR3 DNA: TGCGCCAGCAGCTTCAGCCTAGCGGGGGGTACAGATACGCAGTATTTT

V gene: TRBV29-1
D gene: TRBD2
clone size: NA
J gene: TRBJ2-1
CDR3 length: 16
CDR3 protein: CSVPTSGGSSYNEQFF
CDR3 DNA: TGCAGCGTCCCCACTAGCGGGGGATCCTCCTACAATGAGCAGTTCTTC

V gene: TRBV9
D gene: NA
clone size: few
J gene: TRBJ2-3
CDR3 length: 16
CDR3 protein: CASSARAGGPTDTQYF
CDR3 DNA: TGTGCCAGCAGCGCCCGGGCCGGGGGGCCAACAGATACGCAGTATTTT

V gene: TRBV25-1
D gene: TRBD1
clone size: NA
J gene: TRBJ1-2
CDR3 length: 12
CDR3 protein: CATQQGAVGYTF
CDR3 DNA: TGTGCCACCCAACAGGGGGCGGTTGGCTACACCTTC

V gene: TRBV6-1
D gene: NA
clone size: NA
J gene: TRBJ1-6
CDR3 length: 15
CDR3 protein: CASSELNTVWSPLHF
CDR3 DNA: TGTGCCAGCAGTGAACTCAACACAGTTTGGTCACCCCTCCACTTT

V gene: TRBV9
D gene: NA
clone size: NA
J gene: TRBJ1-4
CDR3 length: 12
CDR3 protein: CASSVQGGKLFF
CDR3 DNA: TGTGCCAGCAGCGTCCAAGGGGGAAAACTGTTTTTT

V gene: TRBV5-5
D gene: NA
clone size: once
J gene: TRBJ1-1
CDR3 length: 14
CDR3 protein: CASSLVGGGTEAFF
CDR3 DNA: TGTGCCAGCAGCTTGGTCGGGGGGGGCACTGAAGCTTTCTTT

V gene: TRBV5-4
D gene: NA
clone size: NA
J gene: TRBJ1-2
CDR3 length: 12
CDR3 protein: CASSSPDSGYTF
CDR3 DNA: TGTGCCAGCAGCTCGCCGGACAGTGGCTACACCTTC

V gene: TRBV2
D gene: TRBD1
clone size: few
J gene: TRBJ1-2
CDR3 length: 12
CDR3 protein: CASRDRESGYTF
CDR3 DNA: TGTGCCAGCAGGGACAGGGAAAGTGGCTACACCTTC

V gene: TRBV5-8
D gene: NA
clone size: NA
J gene: TRBJ1-3
CDR3 length: 14
CDR3 protein: CASSFTRGGNTIYF
CDR3 DNA: TGTGCCAGCAGCTTTACAAGAGGTGGAAACACCATATATTTT

V gene: TRBV10-3
D gene: NA
clone size: NA
J gene: TRBJ1-2
CDR3 length: 13
CDR3 protein: CATRVDRNYGYTF
CDR3 DNA: TGTGCCACCAGGGTAGACAGAAACTATGGCTACACCTTC

V gene: TRBV4-1
D gene: TRBD1
clone size: NA
J gene: TRBJ1-4
CDR3 length: 16
CDR3 protein: CASSQEVGTGNEKLFF
CDR3 DNA: TGCGCCAGCAGCCAAGAGGTTGGGACAGGGAATGAAAAACTGTTTTTT

V gene: TRBV5-1
D gene: TRBD1
clone size: NA
J gene: TRBJ2-3
CDR3 length: 16
CDR3 protein: CASSTRGRQGWDTQYF
CDR3 DNA: TGCGCCAGCAGCACCCGGGGAAGACAGGGCTGGGATACGCAGTATTTT

V gene: TRBV6-6
D gene: NA
clone size: NA
J gene: TRBJ2-1
CDR3 length: 13
CDR3 protein: CASSRGSYNEQFF
CDR3 DNA: TGTGCCAGCAGCAGGGGATCCTACAATGAGCAGTTCTTC

V gene: TRBV7-8
D gene: TRBD1
clone size: NA
J gene: TRBJ1-2
CDR3 length: 13
CDR3 protein: CASSWDRNYGYTF
CDR3 DNA: TGTGCCAGCAGCTGGGACAGGAACTATGGCTACACCTTC

V gene: TRBV2
D gene: NA
clone size: NA
J gene: TRBJ1-4
CDR3 length: 14
CDR3 protein: CASSGEASNEKLFF
CDR3 DNA: TGTGCCAGCAGTGGGGAGGCTTCCAATGAAAAACTGTTTTTT

V gene: TRBV6-4
D gene: TRBD1
clone size: NA
J gene: TRBJ2-1
CDR3 length: 13
CDR3 protein: CASSDSGQGRQFF
CDR3 DNA: TGTGCCAGCAGTGACAGTGGACAGGGTCGCCAGTTCTTC

V gene: TRBV7-2
D gene: TRBD1
clone size: NA
J gene: TRBJ2-6
CDR3 length: 18
CDR3 protein: CASSKTTGGISGANVLTF
CDR3 DNA: TGTGCCAGCAGCAAGACGACAGGGGGAATCTCTGGGGCCAACGTCCTGACTTTC

V gene: TRBV11-2
D gene: TRBD2
clone size: NA
J gene: TRBJ2-1
CDR3 length: 17
CDR3 protein: CASSLEASGGNYNEQFF
CDR3 DNA: TGTGCCAGCAGCTTAGAGGCCAGCGGGGGAAACTACAATGAGCAGTTCTTC

V gene: TRBV5-1
D gene: NA
clone size: NA
J gene: TRBJ2-5
CDR3 length: 13
CDR3 protein: CASSLGRQETQYF
CDR3 DNA: TGCGCCAGCAGCTTGGGTAGACAAGAGACCCAGTACTTC

V gene: TRBV11-2
D gene: TRBD1
clone size: NA
J gene: TRBJ1-4
CDR3 length: 16
CDR3 protein: CASSPLDRYKNEKLFF
CDR3 DNA: TGTGCCAGCAGCCCGTTGGACAGGTATAAAAATGAAAAACTGTTTTTT

V gene: TRBV4-1
D gene: NA
clone size: once
J gene: TRBJ1-3
CDR3 length: 15
CDR3 protein: CASSLRPEAGNTIYF
CDR3 DNA: TGCGCCAGCAGCCTCCGGCCGGAGGCAGGAAACACCATATATTTT

V gene: TRBV2
D gene: NA
clone size: NA
J gene: TRBJ2-7
CDR3 length: 14
CDR3 protein: CASRGAGGSYEQYF
CDR3 DNA: TGTGCCAGCAGAGGGGCTGGGGGGTCCTACGAGCAGTACTTC

V gene: TRBV18
D gene: NA
clone size: NA
J gene: TRBJ2-5
CDR3 length: 14
CDR3 protein: CASSYRVSQETQYF
CDR3 DNA: TGTGCCAGCTCATACAGGGTTTCCCAAGAGACCCAGTACTTC

V gene: TRBV11-3
D gene: TRBD2
clone size: NA
J gene: TRBJ2-3
CDR3 length: 16
CDR3 protein: CASSLGLAGGPDTQYF
CDR3 DNA: TGTGCCAGCAGCTTAGGACTAGCGGGGGGGCCGGATACGCAGTATTTT

V gene: TRBV9
D gene: TRBD2
clone size: NA
J gene: TRBJ2-7
CDR3 length: 17
CDR3 protein: CASSVSPLAGVSYEQYF
CDR3 DNA: TGTGCCAGCAGCGTATCCCCACTAGCGGGGGTCTCCTACGAGCAGTACTTC

V gene: TRBV4-1
D gene: TRBD1
clone size: NA
J gene: TRBJ2-7
CDR3 length: 17
CDR3 protein: CASSQDGWQGVPYEQYF
CDR3 DNA: TGCGCCAGCAGCCAAGATGGATGGCAGGGGGTGCCCTACGAGCAGTACTTC

V gene: TRBV2
D gene: NA
clone size: NA
J gene: TRBJ1-2
CDR3 length: 13
CDR3 protein: CASSFKGNYGYTF
CDR3 DNA: TGTGCCAGCAGTTTTAAGGGGAACTATGGCTACACCTTC

V gene: TRBV7-9
D gene: TRBD2
clone size: NA
J gene: TRBJ2-5
CDR3 length: 15
CDR3 protein: CASSFHYGGQETQYF
CDR3 DNA: TGTGCCAGCAGCTTCCATTACGGGGGGCAAGAGACCCAGTACTTC

V gene: TRBV5-6
D gene: TRBD2
clone size: few
J gene: TRBJ2-7
CDR3 length: 15
CDR3 protein: CASSPVERGYYEQYF
CDR3 DNA: TGTGCCAGCAGCCCGGTTGAGCGGGGGTACTACGAGCAGTACTTC

V gene: TRBV20-1
D gene: NA
clone size: few
J gene: TRBJ1-4
CDR3 length: 11
CDR3 protein: CSGAGTGKLFF
CDR3 DNA: TGCAGTGGTGCCGGGACTGGAAAACTGTTTTTT

V gene: TRBV5-1
D gene: TRBD1
clone size: NA
J gene: TRBJ1-3
CDR3 length: 16
CDR3 protein: CASSLQMTGIGNTIYF
CDR3 DNA: TGCGCCAGCAGCCTACAGATGACAGGGATTGGAAACACCATATATTTT

V gene: TRBV7-3
D gene: TRBD1
clone size: NA
J gene: TRBJ2-7
CDR3 length: 15
CDR3 protein: CASSKGGQGGSEQYF
CDR3 DNA: TGTGCCAGCAGCAAAGGGGGACAGGGAGGGAGCGAGCAGTACTTC

V gene: TRBV19
D gene: NA
clone size: NA
J gene: TRBJ2-7
CDR3 length: 12
CDR3 protein: CASSPNGGEQYF
CDR3 DNA: TGTGCCAGTAGTCCAAACGGGGGCGAGCAGTACTTC

V gene: TRBV27
D gene: TRBD1
clone size: NA
J gene: TRBJ2-1
CDR3 length: 15
CDR3 protein: CASSLRDRGSNEQFF
CDR3 DNA: TGTGCCAGCAGTTTACGGGACAGGGGATCCAATGAGCAGTTCTTC

V gene: TRBV6-5
D gene: TRBD1
clone size: NA
J gene: TRBJ2-5
CDR3 length: 13
CDR3 protein: CASKRQGRETQYF
CDR3 DNA: TGTGCCAGCAAACGACAGGGCCGTGAGACCCAGTACTTC

V gene: TRBV7-9
D gene: NA
clone size: NA
J gene: TRBJ1-1
CDR3 length: 16
CDR3 protein: CASSSRLRLNNTEAFF
CDR3 DNA: TGTGCCAGCAGCTCACGACTGCGATTGAATAACACTGAAGCTTTCTTT

V gene: TRBV20-1
D gene: NA
clone size: NA
J gene: TRBJ1-2
CDR3 length: 11
CDR3 protein: CSAGNRDGYTF
CDR3 DNA: TGCAGTGCTGGGAACAGGGATGGCTACACCTTC

V gene: TRBV20-1
D gene: NA
clone size: once
J gene: TRBJ1-2
CDR3 length: 11
CDR3 protein: CSARGGGGYTF
CDR3 DNA: TGCAGTGCTAGGGGGGGAGGGGGCTACACCTTC

V gene: TRBV11-1
D gene: TRBD2
clone size: NA
J gene: TRBJ2-3
CDR3 length: 17
CDR3 protein: CASSLALASGGRDTQYF
CDR3 DNA: TGTGCCAGCAGCTTAGCGCTGGCTAGCGGGGGGCGGGATACGCAGTATTTT

V gene: TRBV7-2
D gene: NA
clone size: NA
J gene: TRBJ2-1
CDR3 length: 17
CDR3 protein: CASSLATRHHQYNEQFF
CDR3 DNA: TGTGCCAGCAGCTTAGCGACAAGACACCACCAATACAATGAGCAGTTCTTC

V gene: TRBV6-6
D gene: TRBD1
clone size: once
J gene: TRBJ1-2
CDR3 length: 13
CDR3 protein: CASSLNRGGGYTF
CDR3 DNA: TGTGCCAGCAGCCTCAACAGGGGAGGTGGCTACACCTTC

V gene: TRBV2
D gene: NA
clone size: NA
J gene: TRBJ1-2
CDR3 length: 15
CDR3 protein: CASSAQPDSNYGYTF
CDR3 DNA: TGTGCCAGCAGTGCCCAGCCGGACAGTAACTATGGCTACACCTTC

V gene: TRBV5-4
D gene: NA
clone size: NA
J gene: TRBJ2-7
CDR3 length: 15
CDR3 protein: CASSDRAGPTYEQYF
CDR3 DNA: TGTGCCAGCAGCGACCGTGCGGGTCCCACCTACGAGCAGTACTTC

V gene: TRBV9
D gene: NA
clone size: NA
J gene: TRBJ1-4
CDR3 length: 14
CDR3 protein: CASSVIVANEKLFF
CDR3 DNA: TGTGCCAGCAGCGTAATCGTCGCTAATGAAAAACTGTTTTTT

V gene: TRBV7-3
D gene: TRBD1
clone size: NA
J gene: TRBJ1-5
CDR3 length: 21
CDR3 protein: CASSLRTGGSERDDSNQPQHF
CDR3 DNA: TGTGCCAGCAGCCTACGGACAGGGGGTTCCGAACGAGACGATAGCAATCAGCCCCAGCATTTT

V gene: TRBV7-9
D gene: NA
clone size: NA
J gene: TRBJ1-6
CDR3 length: 17
CDR3 protein: CASSADGGGRYNSPLHF
CDR3 DNA: TGTGCCAGCAGCGCAGACGGTGGGGGCAGGTATAATTCACCCCTCCACTTT

V gene: TRBV5-1
D gene: NA
clone size: NA
J gene: TRBJ2-5
CDR3 length: 12
CDR3 protein: CASSTSQETQYF
CDR3 DNA: TGCGCCAGCAGCACGAGCCAAGAGACCCAGTACTTC

V gene: TRBV10-3
D gene: NA
clone size: NA
J gene: TRBJ1-1
CDR3 length: 14
CDR3 protein: CAISEGGRSTEAFF
CDR3 DNA: TGTGCCATCAGTGAAGGGGGACGTAGTACTGAAGCTTTCTTT

V gene: TRBV6-5
D gene: NA
clone size: few
J gene: TRBJ1-5
CDR3 length: 12
CDR3 protein: CASSTGNQPQHF
CDR3 DNA: TGTGCCAGCAGCACAGGGAATCAGCCCCAGCATTTT

V gene: TRBV29-1
D gene: TRBD2
clone size: few
J gene: TRBJ2-7
CDR3 length: 12
CDR3 protein: CSVIGGAYEQYF
CDR3 DNA: TGCAGCGTTATTGGGGGGGCCTACGAGCAGTACTTC

V gene: TRBV19
D gene: TRBD1
clone size: NA
J gene: TRBJ1-2
CDR3 length: 13
CDR3 protein: CASRTGGADGYTF
CDR3 DNA: TGTGCCAGCAGGACAGGGGGCGCTGATGGCTACACCTTC